This section outlines one TCR beta chain sequence together with its context. The data are from a study of control samples from healthy donors and cancer patients. V shed 4 bases and J shed 4 bases, with 17 bases lying between them. Germline V gene sequence: CDR1 SGHRS, CDR2 YFSETQ. The CDR3 is 15 residues long. Profiled with immunoSEQ multiplex PCR; TCRdb holds only in-frame clones, not every one. In the table there are 150,000 or so clones, around 88% of which are singletons. The sequence derives from a man aged 18 to 30 in good health. Sequenced input: blood. The chain uses TRBV5-1 and TRBJ1-1, with D perhaps matching TRBD1 (6 bases). The CDR3 sequence: CASSPGHPSTTEAFF. The CDR3 region has the DNA TGCGCCAGCAGCCCGGGACATCCGTCGACCACTGAAGCTTTCTTT.